The 16 T cell receptor beta chains presented below share a single source sample, sequenced in a study of tissue T cells after allogeneic stem cell transplantation (dated by TCRdb to 2022 to 2024). Taken with the paper, the label for time point translates to: mouse harvest day 7 after allogeneic transplant. Each mouse graft, delivered by tail vein injection, combined 10^6 splenic CD5+ T cells with 10^7 T-cell-depleted bone marrow cells. The library was made by the immunoSEQ multiplex PCR assay. The immuneACCESS repertoire file appears here via TCRdb, limited to in-frame rearrangements. These files lack a portion of the clones; in checked studies, under half of the deficit traces to unresolved V genes, and the cause of the others is not known. In this sample the table shows thousands of clones, 35% to 50% of which occur a single time. The top ten clonotypes cover more than 2% of the sample. The sequencing input was skin. These receptors were taken from a female BALB/c mouse given C57BL/6 T cells with graft-versus-host disease after an allogeneic hematopoietic cell transplant.

With regard to this clone: The genes are named according to mouse. The read stops 1 residue short of the end of the CDR3; the missing end is completed from the germline J gene. Other DNA sequences in the same sample also yield this CDR3. The V gene is TRBV26, the J gene TRBJ2-4, with D possibly matching TRBD1 (5 bases). CDR1 and CDR2 from the germline V gene are KGHPV and FQNQEV (reference sequence). This CDR3 region has 14 residues. V lost 6 bases and J lost 0, with 10 bases in between. The CDR3 protein is CASSPGQSQNTLYF. The sequenced part of the CDR3 DNA is TGTGCCAGCAGCCCCGGACAAAGTCAAAACACCTTGTAC.

This clone occurred a few times. Any gene name here is a mouse gene name. Read coverage stops 1 residue before the CDR3 terminus; the germline J gene supplies the remainder. This rearrangement joins TRBV5 to TRBJ2-5; 12 positions match TRBD1. Per germline, CDR1 LGHNA and CDR2 YNLKQL (reference sequence). CDR3 length equals 14 residues. V lost 4 bases, J lost 7 bases, and 3 bases stayed unmatched. CDR3 DNA, as far as it was read: TGTGCCAGCAGCCGGGACAGGGGGCAGTACACCCAGTAC. Translating it yields CASSRDRGQYTQY. The CDR3, in full, reads CASSRDRGQYTQYF.

Notes on this clone: The gene symbols are mouse symbols. The read stops 1 residue short of the end of the CDR3; the missing end is completed from the germline J gene. J is TRBJ2-4 and V is TRBV19; 11 positions agree with TRBD2. The trim removed 5 bases at V and 0 bases at J, leaving 2 bases unmatched. The CDR3 has 15 residues. Germline V gene lookup returns CDR1 FNHDT and CDR2 SITEND (reference sequence). The sequenced CDR3 bases are TGTGCCAGCAGACTGGGGGGGCCTAGTCAAAACACCTTGTAC. This gives the protein CASRLGGPSQNTLY. The full CDR3 protein reads CASRLGGPSQNTLYF. Full variable domain (missing parts from reference TRBV19 and TRBJ2-4): GGIITQTPKFLIGQEGQKLTLKCQQNFNHDTMYWYRQDSGKGLRLIYYSITENDLQKGDLSEGYDASREKKSSFSLTVTSAQKNEMAVFLCASRLGGPSQNTLYFGAGTRLSVL.

On this clone itself: Gene names follow the mouse nomenclature. The sequence runs out 1 residue before the end of the CDR3; the remainder is reconstructed from the germline J gene. The chain couples TRBV26 to TRBJ1-1; possibly TRBD1 for D (5 bases). The CDR3 is made up of 14 amino acids. The V and J ends lost 0 bases and 0 bases respectively, with 5 bases between them. Per germline, CDR1 KGHPV and CDR2 FQNQEV (reference sequence). CDR3 sequence: CASSLSGQNTEVFF. CDR3 DNA (partial): TGTGCCAGCAGTCTGTCGGGACAGAACACAGAAGTCTTC. The full variable domain, rest sourced from reference TRBV26 and TRBJ1-1, is NSKVIQTPRYLVKGQGQKAKMRCIPEKGHPVVFWYQQNKNNEFKFLINFQNQEVLQQIDMTEKRFSAECPSNSPCSLEIQSSEAGDSALYLCASSLSGQNTEVFFGKGTRLTVV.

Note on this clone: Genes and germline are mouse. The CDR3 goes on 1 residue after the read ends, and that part is filled in from the germline J gene. V gene TRBV13-1 combines with J gene TRBJ1-1; the D gene is possibly TRBD1 (5 bases). Germline V lookup: CDR1 NSHNY, CDR2 SYGAGN. The CDR3 runs to 14 residues. Trimming shortened V by 0 bases and J by 4 bases, and 10 bases separated the two germline ends. CDR3 residues: CASSDAQGGTEVFF. The covered CDR3 bases are TGTGCCAGCAGTGATGCGCAGGGAGGCACAGAAGTCTTC.

This clone is deemed medium-sized. The gene symbols are mouse symbols. The part of the CDR3 DNA that was read is TGTGCTAGCCCTTCCCTAAACAGGGGGATCTCATATGAACAGTAC. Protein sequence: CASPSLNRGISYEQY. The entire CDR3 reads CASPSLNRGISYEQYF. This chain links TRBV17 with TRBJ2-7; TRBD1 matches 8 bases. Coverage ceases 1 residue before the CDR3 finishes, and the germline J gene fills in the end. Looked up from germline, CDR1 is MNHDT and CDR2 is YYDKIL. V lost 8 bases, J lost 4 bases, and 16 bases stayed unmatched. The CDR3 runs to 16 residues.

About this clone: Gene names and germline match the mouse. Sequencing ends 1 residue short of the CDR3 end; the germline J gene provides the rest. V is TRBV26 and J is TRBJ1-6; D is uncertain. TRBJ1-6 is treated as an ORF (open reading frame) with a function not yet certain. Per germline, CDR1 KGHPV and CDR2 FQNQEV (reference sequence). The ends were cut back, 6 bases at V and 3 bases at J, with 9 bases in the middle. This CDR3 comprises 14 residues. CDR3 bases read: TGTGCCAGCAGGCCCGCCAGCTATAATTCGCCCCTCTAC. Translation gives CASRPASYNSPLY. The complete CDR3 sequence is CASRPASYNSPLYF.

A note on this clone: Gene names are mouse gene names. The CDR3 end falls 1 residue outside the read, so it is completed with the germline J gene. The chain carries TRBV26 and TRBJ1-1; 7 bases match TRBD1. CDR1 is KGHPV, CDR2 FQNQEV, per germline (reference sequence). Unmatched junction bases numbered 2, after V lost 4 bases and J lost 3 bases. The CDR3 loop spans 13 amino acids. CDR3 sequence: CASSRQGHTEVFF. The sequenced part of the CDR3 DNA is TGTGCCAGCAGTCGACAGGGCCACACAGAAGTCTTC. Complete variable domain (other parts from reference TRBV26 and TRBJ1-1): NSKVIQTPRYLVKGQGQKAKMRCIPEKGHPVVFWYQQNKNNEFKFLINFQNQEVLQQIDMTEKRFSAECPSNSPCSLEIQSSEAGDSALYLCASSRQGHTEVFFGKGTRLTVV.

This clone was counted between two and nine times. Germline and genes: mouse. The CDR3 end falls 1 residue outside the read, so it is completed with the germline J gene. The chain recombines TRBV23 with TRBJ2-1; the D segment call TRBD1 is taken from the table without a DNA check. The CDR3 runs to 15 residues. Germline V lookup: CDR1 KGHTA, CDR2 FQNQQP. CDR3 region: CSSSLDRVDYAEQFF. The part of the CDR3 DNA that was read is TGCTCCAGCAGTCTCGACAGGGTTGACTATGCTGAGCAGTTC.

About this clone: Gene names are the mouse ones. The read gets to within 1 residue of the CDR3 end, and the germline J gene fills in the rest. This chain links TRBV15 with TRBJ1-2; 7 nucleotides line up with TRBD1. The CDR3 is 12 amino acids. Per the germline V gene, CDR1 is SGHND and CDR2 is FRSKSL. The V gene end was trimmed by 6 bases and the J gene end by 2 bases; junction bases not matched to a gene: 0. CDR3 DNA, as far as it was read: TGTGCCAGCAGGACAGGGAACTCCGACTACACC. Residues: CASRTGNSDYT. The CDR3 in full is CASRTGNSDYTF.

The sample holds a few counts of this clone. The gene symbols are mouse symbols. The read terminates 1 residue before the CDR3 end, so the remaining end is supplied by the germline J gene. The chain has TRBV29 and TRBJ2-7; 12 nucleotides align to TRBD2. After removal of 5 bases from V and 5 bases from J, the junction contained 4 bases not matched to a gene. The CDR3 length is 14 residues. Per the germline V gene, CDR1 is MSHET and CDR2 is SYDVDS. The sequenced CDR3 bases are TGTGCTAGCAGTAACCGGGACTGGGGGGATGAACAGTAC. It translates to CASSNRDWGDEQY. The entire CDR3 is CASSNRDWGDEQYF.

The table lists this clone with a few counts. Gene names denote mouse genes. The read finishes 1 residue shy of the CDR3 end, and the germline J gene is used to complete it. This sequence joins TRBV26 and TRBJ1-2; no reliable D call. The length of the CDR3 is 14 residues. The V end was cut by 0 bases, the J end by 0 bases, with 5 bases between. Per germline, CDR1 KGHPV and CDR2 FQNQEV (reference sequence). CDR3 DNA, as far as it was read: TGTGCCAGCAGTCTGTCGATAGCAAACTCCGACTACACC. Amino acid sequence: CASSLSIANSDYT. The complete CDR3 protein is CASSLSIANSDYTF. The whole variable domain, remainder taken from reference TRBV26 and TRBJ1-2, is NSKVIQTPRYLVKGQGQKAKMRCIPEKGHPVVFWYQQNKNNEFKFLINFQNQEVLQQIDMTEKRFSAECPSNSPCSLEIQSSEAGDSALYLCASSLSIANSDYTFGSGTRLLVI.

About this clone: Gene names are mouse gene names. The read is 1 residue too short to cover the CDR3 end, so that end is filled in from the germline J gene. Other DNA sequences in this specimen translate into the identical CDR3. The gene calls are TRBV26 and TRBJ2-5; 7 bases are a match to TRBD1. CDR1 and CDR2 (germline): KGHPV, FQNQEV (reference sequence). CDR3 length equals 13 residues. V trimming: 4 bases; J trimming: 3 bases; junction bases outside the gene matches: 1. The CDR3 spells CASSPRGQDTQYF. CDR3 DNA, as far as it was read: TGTGCCAGCAGTCCCAGGGGGCAAGACACCCAGTAC.

Comment on this clone: Gene labels here are mouse ones. The sequence runs out 1 residue before the end of the CDR3; the remainder is reconstructed from the germline J gene. This chain uses TRBV20 with TRBJ2-3, with a possible D match to TRBD1 (6 bases). The length of the CDR3 is 14 residues. Between the trimmed V and J ends, which lost 3 bases and 1 base, there was a span of 11 bases. Germline lookup yields CDR1 GFQATS and CDR2 STVNSAI. The sequenced part of the CDR3 DNA is TGTGGTGCTAGACAACAGGGCGGTGCAGAAACGCTGTAT. Its translation is CGARQQGGAETLY. The CDR3 as a whole reads CGARQQGGAETLYF.

The count of this clone is one. Mouse gene names and germline throughout. The read ends 1 residue shy of where the CDR3 ends; the end is completed using the germline J gene. The V call is TRBV26, the J call TRBJ2-5; D not resolved. Trimming removed 6 bases from V and 0 bases from J, with 7 bases in between. The CDR3 is 13 amino acids. Germline lookup yields CDR1 KGHPV and CDR2 FQNQEV (reference sequence). CDR3 residues: CASSRTNQDTQYF. The covered CDR3 bases are TGTGCCAGCAGCCGGACGAACCAAGACACCCAGTAC.

A note on this clone: Mouse gene names apply. The CDR3 end is not reached by the read, which stops 1 residue before it; the germline J gene fills it in. The sample contains more than one DNA sequence encoding this CDR3. The chain couples TRBV26 to TRBJ1-2; D is undetermined. The CDR3 covers 13 residues. Germline V gives CDR1 KGHPV, CDR2 FQNQEV (reference sequence). With 2 bases removed from V and 0 bases from J, the gap between germline ends came to 4 bases. This CDR3 is CASSLGANSDYTF. The sequenced CDR3 bases are TGTGCCAGCAGTCTGGGAGCAAACTCCGACTACACC.